This paragraph reports one T cell receptor beta chain. What it recognizes is unknown. Time point of the sample: cycle 4 day 1 (C4D1), after more than five weeks of nivolumab. In every patient, relapse followed autologous stem cell transplantation, while exposure to brentuximab vedotin differed. The data originate from a study of PD-1 blockade in classical Hodgkin lymphoma. Generated by immunoSEQ multiplex PCR, the TCRdb table keeps only in-frame clones and is missing some. This repertoire shows roughly 41,000 clones, about two thirds found once; its top ten account for over 2%. Whole-study results and caveats: Complete responders started with a diversity level that resembled newly diagnosed patients at baseline.

Germline CDR1 MNHNS, CDR2 SASEGT. V was cut by 6 bases and J by 0 bases, with 5 bases left in between. The CDR3 runs 12 residues. The source of this sequence is a human donor with classical Hodgkin lymphoma. This chain links TRBV6-1 with TRBJ1-1; the D is unclear. Sample: peripheral blood mononuclear cells (PBMCs), taken before the fourth cycle of nivolumab. Written as DNA, the CDR3 is TGTGCCAGCAGCGGGGTGAACACTGAAGCTTTCTTT. Its protein product is CASSGVNTEAFF.